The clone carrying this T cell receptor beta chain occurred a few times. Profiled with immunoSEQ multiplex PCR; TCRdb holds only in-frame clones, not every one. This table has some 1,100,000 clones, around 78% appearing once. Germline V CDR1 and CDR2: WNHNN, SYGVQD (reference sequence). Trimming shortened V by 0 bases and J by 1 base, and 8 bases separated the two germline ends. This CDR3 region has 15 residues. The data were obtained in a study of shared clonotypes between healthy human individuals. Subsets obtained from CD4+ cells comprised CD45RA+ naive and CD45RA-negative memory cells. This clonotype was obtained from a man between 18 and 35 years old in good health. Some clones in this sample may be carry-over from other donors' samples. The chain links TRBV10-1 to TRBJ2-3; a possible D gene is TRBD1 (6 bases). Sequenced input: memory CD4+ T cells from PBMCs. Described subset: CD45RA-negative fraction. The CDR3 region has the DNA TGCGCCAGCAGTGAGTCTGCAGGGGGCACAGATACGCAGTATTTT. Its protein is CASSESAGGTDTQYF.